This T cell receptor beta chain was captured by sequencing in a study of T cells expressing NK-cell markers. For the study at large: With respect to HCMV, most of the eight sequenced donors were seropositive, and one was seronegative.

From germline, CDR1 is LGHNA and CDR2 YSLEER. CDR3 length: 15 residues. As to this clonotype: Its antigen remains unidentified.

General study results and limits: The study found dominant NKG2C+ clonotypes at roughly 1.0-7.5% of CD8+ T cells in several donors.

After re-calling the 5' RACE reads, TCRdb lists one entry per CDR3 protein, DNA absent. The clone table shows fewer than 300,000 distinct CDR3 sequences, with the ten largest holding around 4%. This receptor was obtained from a woman between 18 and 70 years old in good health. The rearrangement links TRBV4-3 to TRBJ1-2. Sequenced: blood T cells: a sorted CD56 or NKG2C T cell subset, CD4+ or CD8+ T cells, or bulk PBMC T cells (not recorded which). The CDR3 protein is CASSQDQARNYGYTF.